This T cell receptor (beta chain) was sequenced for a study of technical replicates of blood from a few donors. TCRdb's copy holds only in-frame clones and misses some; the assay was immunoSEQ multiplex PCR. The sample yields 80,000 to 85,000 clones, about 89% seen once. Deletions cut 2 bases from V and 6 bases from J, with 14 bases between. The CDR3 totals 14 residues. Germline CDR1 KGHSH, CDR2 LQKENI. The chain links TRBV18 to TRBJ2-7; D possibly corresponds to TRBD2 (6 bases). Sequenced material: T cells isolated from PBMCs. This clonotype originated in a human donor in good health. For the CDR3, the DNA is TGTGCCAGCTCACCAGGCCGGGAGCTTACCGAGCAGTACTTC. This translates into CASSPGRELTEQYF.